This T cell receptor beta chain was captured by sequencing in a study of response to subunit inactivated influenza vaccine. Whole-study results and caveats: The authors offered the suggestion that each seasonal influenza vaccination recruits few new T cells.

A single record per CDR3 protein comes from TCRdb applying MiXCR to the RT-PCR reads. The sample has over 800,000 distinct CDR3 sequences, 21% seen once. On this clonotype: Its target is not known.

Sample: PBMCs from blood, taken about 5 days after vaccination. The origin of this receptor is a man over 45 who received an inactivated influenza vaccine.

CDR3: CASSLAGTGIGNTIYF. The CDR3 coding sequence is TGTGCCAGCAGCTTAGCAGGGACAGGGATTGGAAACACCATATATTTT. The V call is TRBV7-6, the J call TRBJ1-3; 9 positions agree with TRBD1. J lost 3 bases, V lost 0 bases, and 3 bases had no gene match. This CDR3 has 16 amino acids. Germline V gives CDR1 SGHVS, CDR2 FNYEAQ.